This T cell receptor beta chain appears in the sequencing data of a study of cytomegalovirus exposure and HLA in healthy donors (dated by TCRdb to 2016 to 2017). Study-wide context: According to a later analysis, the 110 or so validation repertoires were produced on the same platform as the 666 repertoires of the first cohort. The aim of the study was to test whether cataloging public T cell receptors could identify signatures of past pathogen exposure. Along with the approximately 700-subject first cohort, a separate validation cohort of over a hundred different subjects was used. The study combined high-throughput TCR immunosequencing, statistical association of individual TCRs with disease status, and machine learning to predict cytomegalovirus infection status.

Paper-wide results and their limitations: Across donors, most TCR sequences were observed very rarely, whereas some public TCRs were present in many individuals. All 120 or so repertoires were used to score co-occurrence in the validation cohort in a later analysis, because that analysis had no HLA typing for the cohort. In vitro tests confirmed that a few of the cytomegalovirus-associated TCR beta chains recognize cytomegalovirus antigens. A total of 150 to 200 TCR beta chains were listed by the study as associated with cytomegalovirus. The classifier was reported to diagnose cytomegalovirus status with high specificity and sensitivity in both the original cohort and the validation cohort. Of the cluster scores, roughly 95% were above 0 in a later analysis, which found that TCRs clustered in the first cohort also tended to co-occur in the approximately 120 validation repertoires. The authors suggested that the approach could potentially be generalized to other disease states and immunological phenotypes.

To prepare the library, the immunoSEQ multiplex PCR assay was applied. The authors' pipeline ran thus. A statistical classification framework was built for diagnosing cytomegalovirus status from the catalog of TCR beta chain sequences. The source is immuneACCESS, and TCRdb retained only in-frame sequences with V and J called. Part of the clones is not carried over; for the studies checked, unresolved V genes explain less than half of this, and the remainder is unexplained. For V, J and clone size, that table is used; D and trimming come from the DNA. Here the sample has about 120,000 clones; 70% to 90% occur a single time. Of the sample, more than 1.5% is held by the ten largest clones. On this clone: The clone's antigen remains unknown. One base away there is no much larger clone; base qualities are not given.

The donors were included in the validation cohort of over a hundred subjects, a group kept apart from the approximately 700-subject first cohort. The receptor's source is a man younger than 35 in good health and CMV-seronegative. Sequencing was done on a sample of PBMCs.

The nucleotide sequence is given as TGTGCCAGCAGCCCATGGGCTAGCCAAAACCAATTAATCACAGATACGCAGTATTTT. This encodes CASSPWASQNQLITDTQYF. The chain is encoded by TRBV2 joined to TRBJ2-3; a weak D assignment points to TRBD2 (5 bases agree). For CDR1 and CDR2, the germline V gene lists SNHLY and FYNNEI. Taken from cysteine to phenylalanine, the CDR3 has 19 residues. CDR3 DNA is the only sequence kept; it has 57 bases, read in frame from the first base. V is cut by 6 bases and J by 2 bases, and the space between the germline ends is 27 bases.